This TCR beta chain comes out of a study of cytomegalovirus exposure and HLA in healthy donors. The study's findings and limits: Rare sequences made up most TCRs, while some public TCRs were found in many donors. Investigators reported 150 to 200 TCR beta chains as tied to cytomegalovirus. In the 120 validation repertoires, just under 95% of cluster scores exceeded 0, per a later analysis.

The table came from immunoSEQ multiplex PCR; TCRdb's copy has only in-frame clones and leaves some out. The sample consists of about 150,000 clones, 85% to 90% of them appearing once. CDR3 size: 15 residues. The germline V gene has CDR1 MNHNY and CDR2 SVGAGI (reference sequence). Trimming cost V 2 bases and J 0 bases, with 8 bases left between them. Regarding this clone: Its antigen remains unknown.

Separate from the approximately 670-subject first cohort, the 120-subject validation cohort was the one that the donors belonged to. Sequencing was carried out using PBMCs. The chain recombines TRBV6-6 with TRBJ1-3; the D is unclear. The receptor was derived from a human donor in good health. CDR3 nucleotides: TGTGCCAGCAGTTACCGCCCGAGCTCTGGAAACACCATATATTTT. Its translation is CASSYRPSSGNTIYF.